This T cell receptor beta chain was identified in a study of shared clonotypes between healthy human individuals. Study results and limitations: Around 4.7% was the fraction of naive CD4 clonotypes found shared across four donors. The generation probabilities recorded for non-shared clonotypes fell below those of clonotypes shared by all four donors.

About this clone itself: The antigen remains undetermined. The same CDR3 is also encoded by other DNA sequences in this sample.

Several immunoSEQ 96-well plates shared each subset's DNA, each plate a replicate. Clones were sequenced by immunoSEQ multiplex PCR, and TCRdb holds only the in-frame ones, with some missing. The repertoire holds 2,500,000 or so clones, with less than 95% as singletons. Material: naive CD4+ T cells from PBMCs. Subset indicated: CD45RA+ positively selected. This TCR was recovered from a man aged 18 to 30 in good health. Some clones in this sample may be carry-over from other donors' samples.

In DNA form, the CDR3 reads TGTGCCAGCAGTTATAGACAGAACACTGAAGCTTTCTTT. It is translated as CASSYRQNTEAFF. This chain links TRBV6-5 with TRBJ1-1; D not certain. The CDR3 is 13 residues long. Per germline, CDR1 MNHEY and CDR2 SVGAGI. The V and J ends lost 3 bases and 1 base respectively, with 6 bases between them.